Described below is a single T cell receptor beta chain sequence and its context. Antigen specificity is unknown. The data stem from a study of T cells in narcolepsy. Turning to the study itself: Patients with NT1 or NT2 and healthy control donors were enrolled. Findings and caveats of the study: In some patient and control memory CD4+ samples, autoreactive clones were absent. Comparing one patient's CSF and blood CD4+ clonotypes highlighted HCRT- and TRIB2-specific autoreactive clonotypes.

V gave up 1 base and J gave up 4 bases; unmatched junction bases: 3. This CDR3 is built from 14 residues. The V gene's germline CDR1 is LNHNV and CDR2 YYDKDF (reference sequence). Here immunoSEQ multiplex PCR was the method, and the copy in TCRdb shows in-frame clones only, minus some. Among some 30,000 clones listed, about four fifths were seen once. Sequenced material: CD45RA- memory CD4+ T cells from PBMCs. This clonotype was obtained from a human donor with narcolepsy. This chain joins TRBV15 and TRBJ1-1; TRBD1 agrees at 7 bases. The CDR3 loop reads CATSRGQGSTEAFF. The CDR3 DNA follows: TGTGCCACCAGCAGAGGACAGGGATCCACTGAAGCTTTCTTT.